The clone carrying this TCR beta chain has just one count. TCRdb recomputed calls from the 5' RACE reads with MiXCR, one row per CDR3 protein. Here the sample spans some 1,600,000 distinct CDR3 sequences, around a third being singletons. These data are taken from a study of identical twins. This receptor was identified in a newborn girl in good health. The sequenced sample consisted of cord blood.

The chain's CDR3 is CASSPSSGLNIQYF. The CDR3 DNA reads as TGTGCCAGCAGCCCCTCGTCGGGGTTAAACATTCAGTACTTC. J is TRBJ2-5 and V is TRBV7-2, with D possibly being TRBD2 (5 bases). The end of the DNA aligns better with TRBJ2-4, so the J call may be wrong. The CDR3 has 14 residues. Germline-derived CDR1 and CDR2 are SGHTA and FQGNSA.